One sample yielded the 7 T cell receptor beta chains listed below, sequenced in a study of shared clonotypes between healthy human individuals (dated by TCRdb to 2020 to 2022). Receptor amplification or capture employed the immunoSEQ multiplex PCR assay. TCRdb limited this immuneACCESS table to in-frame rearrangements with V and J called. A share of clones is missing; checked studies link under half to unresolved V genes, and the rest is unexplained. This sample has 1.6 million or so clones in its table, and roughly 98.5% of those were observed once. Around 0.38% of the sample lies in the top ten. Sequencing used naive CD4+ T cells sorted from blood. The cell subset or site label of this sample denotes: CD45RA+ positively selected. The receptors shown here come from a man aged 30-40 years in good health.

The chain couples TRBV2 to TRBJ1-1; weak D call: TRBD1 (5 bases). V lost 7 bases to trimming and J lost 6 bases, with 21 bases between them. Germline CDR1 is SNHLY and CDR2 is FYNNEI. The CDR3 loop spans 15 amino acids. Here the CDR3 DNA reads TGTGCCAGCACCCGGGACTCTGGGCAATACGCTGAAGCTTTCTTT. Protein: CASTRDSGQYAEAFF.

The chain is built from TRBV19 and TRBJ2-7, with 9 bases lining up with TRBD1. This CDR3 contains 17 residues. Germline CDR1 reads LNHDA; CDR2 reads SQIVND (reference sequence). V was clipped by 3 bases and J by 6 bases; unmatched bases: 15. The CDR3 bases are TGTGCCAGTAGTATTTCCTGGATGGACAGGGGCTCCCTCGAGCAGTACTTC. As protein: CASSISWMDRGSLEQYF.

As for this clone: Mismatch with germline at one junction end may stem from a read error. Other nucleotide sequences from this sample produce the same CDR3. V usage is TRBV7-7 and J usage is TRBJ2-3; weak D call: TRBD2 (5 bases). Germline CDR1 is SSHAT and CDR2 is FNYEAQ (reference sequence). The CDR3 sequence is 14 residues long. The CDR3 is CASSLDYGTDTQYF. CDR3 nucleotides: TGTGCTAGCAGCTTAGACTACGGCACAGATACGCAGTATTTT.

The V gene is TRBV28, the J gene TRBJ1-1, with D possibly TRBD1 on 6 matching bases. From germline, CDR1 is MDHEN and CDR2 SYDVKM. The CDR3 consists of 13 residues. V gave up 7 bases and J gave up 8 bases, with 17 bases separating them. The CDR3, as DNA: TGTGCCAGCATCATTTCGGGCGACAGGGAAGCTTTCTTT. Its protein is CASIISGDREAFF.

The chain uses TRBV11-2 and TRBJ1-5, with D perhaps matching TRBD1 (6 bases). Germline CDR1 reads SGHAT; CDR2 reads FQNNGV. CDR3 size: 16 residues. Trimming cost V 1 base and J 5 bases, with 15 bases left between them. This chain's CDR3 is CASSLGDRPGYQPQHF. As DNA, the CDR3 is TGTGCCAGCAGCTTAGGAGACAGGCCCGGGTATCAGCCCCAGCATTTT.

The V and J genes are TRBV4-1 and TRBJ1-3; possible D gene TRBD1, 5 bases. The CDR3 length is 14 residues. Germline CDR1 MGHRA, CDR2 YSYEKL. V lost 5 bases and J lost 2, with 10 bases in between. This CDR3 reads CASSYGTAGNTIYF. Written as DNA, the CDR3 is TGCGCCAGCAGCTACGGGACGGCTGGAAACACCATATATTTT.

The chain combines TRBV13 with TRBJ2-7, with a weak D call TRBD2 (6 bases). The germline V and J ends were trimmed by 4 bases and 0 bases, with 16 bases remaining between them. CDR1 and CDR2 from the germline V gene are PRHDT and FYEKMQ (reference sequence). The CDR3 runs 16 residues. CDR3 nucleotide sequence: TGTGCCAGCAGCTCGAAGCGGGCGGGCAGCTCCTACGAGCAGTACTTC. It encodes CASSSKRAGSSYEQYF. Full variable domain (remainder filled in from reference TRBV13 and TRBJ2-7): AAGVIQSPRHLIKEKRETATLKCYPIPRHDTVYWYQQGPGQDPQFLISFYEKMQSDKGSIPDRFSAQQFSDYHSELNMSSLELGDSALYFCASSSKRAGSSYEQYFGPGTRLTVT.